Listed here are 3 T cell receptor beta chains from one sample, sequenced in a study of identical twins. TCRdb re-called the 5' RACE reads through MiXCR, storing one row per CDR3 protein. The top ten hold around 13% of the sample, which has approximately 700,000 distinct CDR3 sequences, 15% to 20% seen once. This sample also belongs to another study, concerning T cells expressing NK-cell markers.

The sequenced material came from PBMCs. The receptor set was obtained from a woman between 18 and 29 years old in good health.

This clonotype was observed a few times. The chain is built from TRBV5-5 and TRBJ2-7, with D tentatively TRBD2 (5 bases). The CDR3 sequence is 16 residues long. The V end lost 0 bases, the J end lost 0 bases, and 13 bases lay between the germline ends. The germline CDR1 and CDR2 sequences are SGHKS and YYEKEE (reference sequence). CDR3 sequence (DNA): TGTGCCAGCAGCTTGGTAGCGCAGACTATCTCCTACGAGCAGTACTTC. Its translation is CASSLVAQTISYEQYF.

V is TRBV6-1 and J is TRBJ2-5; possibly TRBD2 for D (6 bases). Germline CDR1 and CDR2: MNHNS and SASEGT. The CDR3 is 16 amino acids. Between the trimmed V and J ends, which lost 11 bases and 2 bases, there was a span of 24 bases. CDR3 loop: CAHSADLWGRQETQYF. DNA for the CDR3: TGTGCCCACTCGGCGGACTTATGGGGGAGGCAAGAGACCCAGTACTTC.

The chain has TRBV29-1 and TRBJ2-1; 9 bases fit TRBD2. Trimming at V came to 6 bases and at J to 7 bases, leaving 16 bases not matched to a gene. Germline-derived CDR1 and CDR2 are SQVTM and ANQGSEA. The length of the CDR3 is 16 residues. Here the CDR3 reads CSVRWLRAGGENEQFF. As DNA, the CDR3 is TGCAGCGTAAGGTGGCTGCGAGCGGGAGGCGAAAATGAGCAGTTCTTC.